This entry lists 28 T cell receptor beta chains sequenced from one sample in a study of follicular helper T cells after annual influenza vaccination. The method was immunoSEQ multiplex PCR; TCRdb's version includes in-frame clones alone and lacks a portion of them. The table shows approximately 9,900 clones, with around 90% occurring only once. Time point of the sample: 2015-2016 season, pre-vaccination. The sequenced sample was CXCR5+ CD38- circulating T follicular helper cells from blood, obtained on the day of influenza vaccination. Sample subset: circulating Tfh, non-naive CD4+CXCR5+PD-1+ (ICOS+CD38+ or ICOS-CD38-). The source is an adult who received the influenza vaccine.

This chain links TRBV5-1 with TRBJ2-7; D gene ambiguous. Germline loops: CDR1 SGHRS, CDR2 YFSETQ. The V gene lost 0 bases and the J gene lost 2 bases, with 9 bases spanning the gap. The CDR3 has 14 residues. CDR3 DNA: TGCGCCAGCAGCTTGGGGCAGGCCGCCTACGAGCAGTACTTC. It translates to CASSLGQAAYEQYF.

The V gene is TRBV10-3, the J gene TRBJ2-7; no clear D. The CDR3 is 12 amino acids. Germline assignment: CDR1 ENHRY and CDR2 SYGVKD. V was trimmed by 3 bases and J by 4 bases, leaving 7 bases between them. CDR3 in DNA: TGTGCCATCAGTGACACGTCATACGAGCAGTACTTC. Translated, it gives CAISDTSYEQYF.

The V gene is TRBV5-6, the J gene TRBJ1-4; 7 nucleotides match TRBD1. The V gene end was trimmed by 4 bases and the J gene end by 3 bases; junction bases not matched to a gene: 6. Germline V lookup: CDR1 SGHDT, CDR2 YYEEEE. CDR3 size: 15 residues. The DNA of the CDR3 is TGTGCCAGCAGCGAGACCGGGACAGCTAATGAAAAACTGTTTTTT. As protein: CASSETGTANEKLFF.

The chain carries TRBV7-6 and TRBJ2-6, with a weak D call TRBD1 (5 bases). Trimming stripped 5 bases from V and 4 bases from J, with 12 bases between. This CDR3 is built from 15 residues. Germline loops: CDR1 SGHVS, CDR2 FNYEAQ. In DNA, the CDR3 is TGTGCCAGCAGCGGGTTAGGGGCCGGGGCCAACGTCCTGACTTTC. This translates into CASSGLGAGANVLTF.

The chain uses TRBV28 and TRBJ2-7; 8 positions match TRBD1. J gave up 2 bases and V 4 bases, and 7 bases lay outside the gene matches. The germline gives CDR1 MDHEN, CDR2 SYDVKM. The CDR3 length is 15 residues. CDR3 nucleotides: TGTGCCAGCAGTTCCCGGACAGGGTGGACCTACGAGCAGTACTTC. Amino acid sequence: CASSSRTGWTYEQYF. Filled out from reference TRBV28 and TRBJ2-7, the complete variable domain reads DVKVTQSSRYLVKRTGEKVFLECVQDMDHENMFWYRQDPGLGLRLIYFSYDVKMKEKGDIPEGYSVSREKKERFSLILESASTNQTSMYLCASSSRTGWTYEQYFGPGTRLTVT.

This clone was seen only once. This chain uses TRBV6-1 with TRBJ1-2; D possibly corresponds to TRBD1 (6 bases). CDR3 size: 15 residues. Germline V CDR1 and CDR2: MNHNS, SASEGT. Trimming took 2 bases from V and 6 from J, leaving 16 bases between them. The CDR3 sequence: CASSELRGQGNGYTF. The DNA for the CDR3 is TGTGCCAGCAGTGAATTACGGGGGCAAGGGAATGGCTACACCTTC.

This sequence joins TRBV10-2 and TRBJ1-5, with D possibly matching TRBD1 (5 bases). V dropped 3 bases and J dropped 7 bases, with 13 bases sitting between them. CDR3 length equals 14 residues. The germline V gene encodes CDR1 WSHSY and CDR2 SAAADI. CDR3 sequence reads: CASSDRDWQQPQHF. The CDR3 DNA reads as TGCGCCAGCAGTGATCGGGACTGGCAGCAGCCCCAGCATTTT.

The chain joins TRBV7-2 to TRBJ2-3; D ambiguous. The CDR3 spans 13 residues. Germline lookup yields CDR1 SGHTA and CDR2 FQGNSA. V lost 1 base, J lost 4 bases, and 6 bases lay in between. CDR3 nucleotide sequence: TGTGCCAGCAGCTTAGGGGTAGCAGATACGCAGTATTTT. Translating it yields CASSLGVADTQYF.

The chain uses TRBV4-3 and TRBJ2-1, with 7 nucleotides matching TRBD1. Per germline, CDR1 LGHNA and CDR2 YSLEER. This CDR3 is built from 15 residues. After removal of 7 bases from V and 7 bases from J, the junction contained 13 bases not matched to a gene. In nucleotides, the CDR3 is TGCGCCAGCACCCTAATCGCAGGGGGTTGGAATGAGCAGTTCTTC. Residues: CASTLIAGGWNEQFF.

This chain connects TRBV9 to TRBJ1-6; perhaps TRBD1 as D (5 bases). Germline V gene data show CDR1 as SGDLS and CDR2 as YYNGEE. The CDR3 runs 13 residues. Trimming pared 4 bases from V and 6 bases from J, leaving 8 bases between. The CDR3 sequence is CASSKGVNSPLHF. CDR3 nucleotide sequence: TGTGCCAGCAGCAAAGGGGTTAATTCACCCCTCCACTTT. Filled out from reference TRBV9 and TRBJ1-6, the complete variable domain reads DSGVTQTPKHLITATGQRVTLRCSPRSGDLSVYWYQQSLDQGLQFLIQYYNGEERAKGNILERFSAQQFPDLHSELNLSSLELGDSALYFCASSKGVNSPLHFGNGTRLTVT.

This chain uses TRBV4-1 with TRBJ2-1; D not resolved. The CDR3 has 14 amino acids. Trimming left V 4 bases short and J 4 bases short, with 11 bases between. CDR1 is MGHRA, CDR2 YSYEKL, per germline. The CDR3 spells CASSREQTYNEQFF. CDR3 in DNA: TGCGCCAGCAGCCGGGAACAGACATACAATGAGCAGTTCTTC.

The V and J genes are TRBV19 and TRBJ1-2; D not certain. V shed 4 bases and J shed 4 bases, with 16 bases lying between them. Per the germline V gene, CDR1 is LNHDA and CDR2 is SQIVND (reference sequence). This CDR3 has 15 residues. The CDR3 DNA reads as TGTGCCAGTAGTACTAGAACGACCCCCTTCTATGGCTACACCTTC. Protein sequence: CASSTRTTPFYGYTF.

The CDR3 DNA follows: TGTGCCATCGGCTGGGACAGAAACACCGGGGAGCTGTTTTTT. Translating gives CAIGWDRNTGELFF. The chain carries TRBV10-3 and TRBJ2-2; 7 bases fit TRBD1. The germline CDR1 and CDR2 sequences are ENHRY and SYGVKD. J gave up 2 bases and V 8 bases, and 5 bases lay outside the gene matches. This CDR3 has 14 residues.

The chain employs TRBV6-5 and TRBJ1-4, with 10 bases matching TRBD1. The CDR3 runs 14 residues. With 10 bases clipped from V and 8 bases from J, the junction kept 10 bases outside the gene matches. CDR1 is MNHEY and CDR2 is SVGAGI in the germline V gene. The CDR3 region is CATKDGDRGEKLFF. The CDR3 DNA sequence: TGTGCCACCAAGGATGGGGACAGGGGAGAAAAACTGTTTTTT.

This clone was found once. The chain joins TRBV7-2 to TRBJ2-3; D gene unclear. The CDR3 is made up of 13 amino acids. Germline V gene sequence: CDR1 SGHTA, CDR2 FQGNSA. V was clipped by 5 bases and J by 5 bases, with 11 bases between them. The chain's CDR3 is CASSPSFGDTQYF. CDR3 DNA sequence: TGTGCCAGCAGCCCATCGTTCGGAGATACGCAGTATTTT. Full variable domain (outside the CDR3, taken from reference TRBV7-2 and TRBJ2-3): GAGVSQSPSNKVTEKGKDVELRCDPISGHTALYWYRQSLGQGLEFLIYFQGNSAPDKSGLPSDRFSAERTGGSVSTLTIQRTQQEDSAVYLCASSPSFGDTQYFGPGTRLTVL.

As DNA, the CDR3 is TGTGCTAGTGCCACACTGCGCGATGGGACCCCTAGAGCCGGGGAGCTGTTTTTT. Amino acids: CASATLRDGTPRAGELFF. V gene TRBV12-5 combines with J gene TRBJ2-2; D is possibly TRBD1 or TRBD2 (5 bases each). Looked up from germline, CDR1 is LGHNT and CDR2 is FRNRAP. Trimming removed 7 bases from V and 6 bases from J, with 27 bases in between. The CDR3 runs to 18 residues. Full variable domain (rest looked up from reference TRBV12-5 and TRBJ2-2): DARVTQTPRHKVTEMGQEVTMRCQPILGHNTVFWYRQTMMQGLELLAYFRNRAPLDDSGMPKDRFSAEMPDATLATLKIQPSEPRDSAVYFCASATLRDGTPRAGELFFGEGSRLTVL.

This clone occurred once. V and J are TRBV9 and TRBJ1-4, with D unclear. Germline assignment: CDR1 SGDLS and CDR2 YYNGEE. The V gene lost 3 bases and the J gene lost 8 bases, with 14 bases spanning the gap. The CDR3 is 14 amino acids. DNA of the CDR3: TGTGCCAGCAGCGCCAATCCCGACGTAGAAAAACTGTTTTTT. Its protein is CASSANPDVEKLFF.

The chain links TRBV23-1 to TRBJ1-5, with D tentatively TRBD1 (5 bases). TRBV23-1 is an ORF, and what it does is uncertain. The V end was cut by 3 bases, the J end by 1 base, with 13 bases between. The length of the CDR3 is 16 residues. Here the CDR3 DNA reads TGCGCCAGCAGTCACCCAGGGTCAAGGAGCAATCAGCCCCAGCATTTT. This sequence encodes CASSHPGSRSNQPQHF.

This clone was detected only once. The genes are TRBV2 and TRBJ1-6; 7 nucleotides match TRBD1. CDR3 length: 14 amino acids. Germline assignment: CDR1 SNHLY and CDR2 FYNNEI. J gave up 5 bases and V 7 bases, and 5 bases lay outside the gene matches. In DNA form, the CDR3 reads TGTGCCAGCAAGCGAGGACAGGATAATTCACCCCTCCACTTT. Its protein is CASKRGQDNSPLHF.

This clone was detected once. V gene TRBV6-1 combines with J gene TRBJ2-1; D gene ambiguous. Germline assignment: CDR1 MNHNS and CDR2 SASEGT. This CDR3 spans 13 amino acids. V was shortened by 1 base and J by 7 bases, with 8 bases between the two germline ends. The CDR3 sequence: CASSEDWLNEQFF. CDR3 sequence (DNA): TGTGCCAGCAGTGAAGATTGGTTGAATGAGCAGTTCTTC.

The chain has TRBV15 and TRBJ2-6, with a tentative D call TRBD2 (5 bases). The germline V gene has CDR1 LNHNV and CDR2 YYDKDF (reference sequence). There are 17 residues in the CDR3. The ends were cut back, 3 bases at V and 0 bases at J, with 12 bases in the middle. CDR3 residues: CATSRKRTSSGANVLTF. The CDR3 DNA reads as TGTGCCACCAGCAGGAAGCGGACCAGCTCTGGGGCCAACGTCCTGACTTTC.

The chain recombines TRBV28 with TRBJ1-2; no definite D call. Germline CDR1 and CDR2: MDHEN and SYDVKM. The CDR3 runs 15 residues. Trimming stripped 2 bases from V and 4 bases from J, with 14 bases between. CDR3 DNA: TGTGCCAGCAGTTTAAGTAGAGGAGATGTCTATGGCTACACCTTC. The encoded protein is CASSLSRGDVYGYTF.

This clone was picked up a small number of times. This chain connects TRBV15 to TRBJ1-4; no firm D call. The CDR3 is made up of 14 amino acids. Trimming cost V 1 base and J 5 bases, with 8 bases left between them. Germline V gene lookup returns CDR1 LNHNV and CDR2 YYDKDF (reference sequence). This chain's CDR3 is CATSRGRGNEKLFF. CDR3 nucleotides: TGTGCCACCAGCAGAGGTCGAGGGAATGAAAAACTGTTTTTT.

The chain has TRBV30 and TRBJ2-3, with D possibly being TRBD2 (6 bases). The CDR3 extends over 14 amino acids. Germline loops: CDR1 GTSNPN, CDR2 SVGIG (reference sequence). With 7 bases removed from V and 1 base from J, the gap between germline ends came to 15 bases. Here the CDR3 DNA reads TGTGCCTCCACGGAGGGTTCTGGCACAGATACGCAGTATTTT. Protein product: CASTEGSGTDTQYF.

This sequence joins TRBV29-1 and TRBJ1-2; D unresolved. This CDR3 comprises 12 residues. Trimming removed 4 bases from V and 2 bases from J, with 8 bases in between. CDR1 is SQVTM and CDR2 is ANQGSEA in the germline V gene. CDR3: CSVGSENYGYTF. CDR3 DNA: TGCAGCGTTGGTTCAGAAAACTATGGCTACACCTTC.

The chain joins TRBV6-1 to TRBJ2-7; no reliable D call. V gave up 8 bases and J gave up 1 base, with 15 bases separating them. CDR1 and CDR2 (germline): MNHNS, SASEGT. The CDR3 is 14 amino acids. The CDR3 region has the DNA TGTGCCAGCGCAGAACCTGGCCAGTCCTACGAGCAGTACTTC. This codes for CASAEPGQSYEQYF.

The chain uses TRBV29-1 and TRBJ1-1; D uncertain. Per germline, CDR1 SQVTM and CDR2 ANQGSEA. The CDR3 consists of 12 residues. Trimming took off 3 bases at V and 0 bases at J, with 5 bases between the two ends. Here the CDR3 DNA reads TGCAGCGTTGATGAGGTGAACACTGAAGCTTTCTTT. It encodes CSVDEVNTEAFF.

The V and J genes are TRBV2 and TRBJ1-2; D not certain. This CDR3 region has 16 residues. The V end lost 8 bases, the J end lost 0 bases, and 19 bases lay between the germline ends. Per the germline V gene, CDR1 is SNHLY and CDR2 is FYNNEI. The CDR3 DNA is TGTGCCAGCCAAAAGCCAGAAGGGCTTCCTAACTATGGCTACACCTTC. Protein: CASQKPEGLPNYGYTF.